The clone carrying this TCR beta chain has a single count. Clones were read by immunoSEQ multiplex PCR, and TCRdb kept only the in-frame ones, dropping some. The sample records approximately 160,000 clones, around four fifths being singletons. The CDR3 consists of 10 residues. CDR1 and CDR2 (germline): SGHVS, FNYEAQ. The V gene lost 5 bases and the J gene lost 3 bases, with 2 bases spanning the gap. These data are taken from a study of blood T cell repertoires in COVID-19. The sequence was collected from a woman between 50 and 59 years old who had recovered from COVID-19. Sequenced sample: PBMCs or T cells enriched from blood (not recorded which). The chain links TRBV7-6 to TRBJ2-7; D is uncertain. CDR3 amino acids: CASSLYEQYV. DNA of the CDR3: TGTGCCAGCAGCCTCTACGAGCAGTACGTC.